A single sample is the source of the 9 T cell receptor beta chains below, sequenced in a study of regulatory T cells in long-lasting Graves disease. Combining iRepertoire HTBI primers with Arm-PCR of CDR3 regions, the authors built TCR beta libraries. TCRdb called the multiplex PCR reads again in MiXCR, with one record for every CDR3 protein. The sample has around 400,000 distinct CDR3 sequences; roughly 15% are singletons. The sample's time point: newly diagnosed GD, antithyroid drugs for less than 3 months. Preparation of the TCR library used RNA extracted from PBMCs. The sample consisted of peripheral blood mononuclear cells (PBMCs), taken at new diagnosis, from a patient treated with antithyroid drugs. These TCRs come from a female donor with Graves disease.

This clonotype was detected many times. The rearrangement uses TRBV12-3 or TRBV12-4 and TRBJ2-5; 8 bases agree with TRBD2. The ends lost 7 bases at V and 3 bases at J; junction bases unmatched: 4. The CDR3 runs to 13 residues. CDR3 sequence: CASNGGAEETQYF. CDR3 coding DNA: TGTGCCAGCAACGGGGGGGCCGAAGAGACCCAGTACTTC.

This clonotype was counted between two and nine times. The chain combines TRBV7-6 with TRBJ2-1; 9 positions agree with TRBD1. The trim removed 1 base at V and 8 bases at J, leaving 9 bases unmatched. Germline V gene sequence: CDR1 SGHVS, CDR2 FNYEAQ. The CDR3 extends over 16 amino acids. The CDR3 DNA is TGTGCCAGCAGCTTAGACTGGACAGGGGCTAGGGATGAGCAGTTCTTC. Translated, it gives CASSLDWTGARDEQFF.

This clonotype was counted ten times or more. This chain joins TRBV7-9 and TRBJ2-5; D is possibly TRBD2 (5 bases). This CDR3 comprises 14 residues. V was trimmed by 5 bases and J by 3 bases, leaving 13 bases between them. The germline V gene has CDR1 SEHNR and CDR2 FQNEAQ (reference sequence). The CDR3 coding sequence is TGTGCCAGCAGCCAAGGACTGGCCAAAGAGACCCAGTACTTC. It specifies CASSQGLAKETQYF.

This clonotype was seen repeatedly, ten times or more. The chain employs TRBV7-2 and TRBJ1-2; 8 positions match TRBD1. The CDR3 has 19 amino acids. Germline CDR1 SGHTA, CDR2 FQGNSA. V lost 0 bases, J lost 2 bases, and 14 bases stayed unmatched. This CDR3 reads CASSLAFGQGQGKNYGYTF. The CDR3 bases are TGTGCCAGCAGCTTAGCGTTTGGTCAAGGACAGGGCAAAAACTATGGCTACACCTTC.

This clonotype was detected many times. This chain uses TRBV29-1 with TRBJ2-7; possible D gene TRBD1, 6 bases. This CDR3 spans 14 amino acids. The V end was cut by 1 base, the J end by 1 base, with 11 bases between. Germline lookup yields CDR1 SQVTM and CDR2 ANQGSEA. Written as DNA, the CDR3 is TGCAGCGTTGAAGTCGGGACACCTTCCTACGAGCAGTACTTC. Residues: CSVEVGTPSYEQYF.

This clonotype came up many times. DNA of the CDR3: TGTGCCAGCAGCTTAACACCGGGTCGGACCTACGAGCAGTACTTC. It encodes CASSLTPGRTYEQYF. The chain employs TRBV7-3 and TRBJ2-7; D is uncertain. The CDR3 runs 15 residues. CDR1 SGHTA and CDR2 FQGTGA come from the germline V gene. Trimming removed 0 bases from V and 2 bases from J, with 11 bases in between.

This clonotype was seen at least ten times. V gene TRBV7-2 combines with J gene TRBJ2-1, with D maybe TRBD2 (6 bases). Per germline, CDR1 SGHTA and CDR2 FQGNSA. V was shortened by 3 bases and J by 0 bases, with 12 bases between the two germline ends. The CDR3 extends over 16 amino acids. In DNA form, the CDR3 reads TGTGCCAGCAGCTTCGGGGGTTTCCCCTCCTACAATGAGCAGTTCTTC. Protein sequence: CASSFGGFPSYNEQFF. Combining the CDR3 with reference TRBV7-2 and TRBJ2-1 gives the whole variable domain GAGVSQSPSNKVTEKGKDVELRCDPISGHTALYWYRQSLGQGLEFLIYFQGNSAPDKSGLPSDRFSAERTGGSVSTLTIQRTQQEDSAVYLCASSFGGFPSYNEQFFGPGTRLTVL.

This clonotype has a count of ten or more. The chain recombines TRBV12-3 or TRBV12-4 with TRBJ2-4, with D unclear. CDR3 size: 16 residues. Trimming shortened V by 5 bases and J by 6 bases, and 20 bases separated the two germline ends. CDR3 DNA sequence: TGTGCCAGCAGTCGATTGACCCCCGTTACAGCAAACATTCAGTACTTC. As protein: CASSRLTPVTANIQYF.

This rearrangement joins TRBV5-1 to TRBJ2-3; TRBD2 might be the D (5 bases). The CDR3 length is 14 residues. The germline V and J ends were trimmed by 4 bases and 4 bases, with 13 bases remaining between them. In germline, CDR1 is SGHRS, CDR2 YFSETQ. CDR3 protein: CASSALVRADTQYF. In DNA, the CDR3 is TGCGCCAGCAGCGCCTTGGTGAGGGCAGATACGCAGTATTTT.